Listed below are T cell receptor beta chains from one sample, sequenced in a study of cytomegalovirus exposure and HLA in healthy donors. Using immunoSEQ multiplex PCR, the repertoire was profiled, and TCRdb retains in-frame clones only, with some absent. Here the sample spans about 120,000 clones, 75% to 85% being singletons. Sequenced sample: PBMCs. The receptor source for this set is a male donor in good health and CMV-seropositive. The conserved cysteine and the conserved F or W are not part of the CDR3 here.

>TRBJ1-4|TRBV18
ASSPPAGTYEKLF
>TRBJ2-3|TRBV30
AWSQTEGTDTQY
>TRBJ2-7|TRBV5-6
ASSFFDSSYEQY
>TRBJ1-2|TRBV5-1
ASSLEVGRNYGYT
>TRBJ1-4|TRBV9
ASSPRTPVGPSDEKLF
>TRBJ2-7|TRBV6-6
ASSHRDNPYEQY
>TRBJ1-1|TRBV18
ASSPAGDTEAF
>TRBJ1-1|TRBV7-3
ASSLQGALTEAF
>TRBJ2-3|TRBV5-1
ASSFEAGGFFSNTDTQY
>TRBJ2-3|TRBV6-5
ASSYLGLPPTQY
>TRBJ1-1|TRBV5-1
ASSLGTGTTEAF
>TRBJ2-7|TRBV7-2
ASSLVWRGAHEQY
>TRBJ2-7|TRBV5-1
ASSFRGGDYEQY
>TRBJ1-2|TRBV25-1
ASSVDSLYGYT
>TRBJ2-5|TRBV9
ASSVGAEETQY
>TRBJ1-6|TRBV7-3
ASSLAQGSSPLH
>TRBJ2-7|TRBV28
AISPGSLYEQY
>TRBJ2-3|TRBV2
ASSPGLTTDTQY
>TRBJ2-1|TRBV11-2
ASSSTGLRNEQF
>TRBJ2-6|TRBV5-1
ASSWGTGAGANGLT
>TRBJ2-3|TRBV5-4
ASSWGQLGADTQY
>TRBJ2-7|TRBV2
ASSTGFEQY
>TRBJ2-1|TRBV12-2
ASRLGPIYPGGPNEQF
>TRBJ2-6|TRBV2
ASSGNRVKALGANVLT
>TRBJ2-3|TRBV4-3
ASSHDRTTRDTQY
>TRBJ2-7|TRBV11-2
ASRVTSGYSYEQY
>TRBJ2-1|TRBV29-1
SVVQGVGEQF
>TRBJ1-2|TRBV5-6
ASSGQGGYYGYT
>TRBJ2-1|TRBV11-2
ASSLGLAGGNEQF